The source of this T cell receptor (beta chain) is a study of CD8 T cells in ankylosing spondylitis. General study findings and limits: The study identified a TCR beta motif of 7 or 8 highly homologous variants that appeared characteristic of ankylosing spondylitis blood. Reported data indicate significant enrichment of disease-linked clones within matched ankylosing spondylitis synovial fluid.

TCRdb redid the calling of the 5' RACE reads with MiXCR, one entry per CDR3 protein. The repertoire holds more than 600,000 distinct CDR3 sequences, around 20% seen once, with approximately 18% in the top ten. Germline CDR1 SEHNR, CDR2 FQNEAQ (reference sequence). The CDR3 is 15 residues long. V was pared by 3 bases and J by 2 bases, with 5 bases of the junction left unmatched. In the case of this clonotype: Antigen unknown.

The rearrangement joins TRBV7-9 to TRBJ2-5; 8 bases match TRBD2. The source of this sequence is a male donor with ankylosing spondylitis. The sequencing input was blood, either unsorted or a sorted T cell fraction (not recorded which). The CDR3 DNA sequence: TGTGCCAGCAGCTTTCGGGGGGGGGAACAAGAGACCCAGTACTTC. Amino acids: CASSFRGGEQETQYF.